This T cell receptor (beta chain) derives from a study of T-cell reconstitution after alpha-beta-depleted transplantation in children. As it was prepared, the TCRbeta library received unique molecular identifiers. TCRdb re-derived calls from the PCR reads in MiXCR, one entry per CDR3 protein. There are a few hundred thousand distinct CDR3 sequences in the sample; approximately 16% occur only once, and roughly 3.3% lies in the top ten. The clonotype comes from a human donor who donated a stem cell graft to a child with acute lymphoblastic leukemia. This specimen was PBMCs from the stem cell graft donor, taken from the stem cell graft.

The CDR3 DNA is TGTGCCAGCTCACAGGGACAGGGCTTCGAGCAGTACTTC. Protein product: CASSQGQGFEQYF. This chain joins TRBV18 and TRBJ2-7; the match to TRBD1 covers 9 bases. This CDR3 has 13 residues. The germline gives CDR1 KGHSH, CDR2 LQKENI. V was pared by 4 bases and J by 6 bases, with 4 bases of the junction left unmatched.